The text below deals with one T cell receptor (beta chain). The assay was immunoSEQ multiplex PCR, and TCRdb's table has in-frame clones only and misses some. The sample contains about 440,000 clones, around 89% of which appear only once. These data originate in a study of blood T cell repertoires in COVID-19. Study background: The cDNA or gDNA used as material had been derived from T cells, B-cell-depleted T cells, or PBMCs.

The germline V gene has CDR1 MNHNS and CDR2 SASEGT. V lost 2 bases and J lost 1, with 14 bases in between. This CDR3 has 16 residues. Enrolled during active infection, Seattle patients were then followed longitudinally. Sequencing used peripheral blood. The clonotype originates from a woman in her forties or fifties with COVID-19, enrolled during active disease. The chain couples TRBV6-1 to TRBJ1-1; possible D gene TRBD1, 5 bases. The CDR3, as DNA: TGTGCCAGCAGTGAAAGCGCAGGGCTAAGGAACACTGAAGCTTTCTTT. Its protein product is CASSESAGLRNTEAFF.